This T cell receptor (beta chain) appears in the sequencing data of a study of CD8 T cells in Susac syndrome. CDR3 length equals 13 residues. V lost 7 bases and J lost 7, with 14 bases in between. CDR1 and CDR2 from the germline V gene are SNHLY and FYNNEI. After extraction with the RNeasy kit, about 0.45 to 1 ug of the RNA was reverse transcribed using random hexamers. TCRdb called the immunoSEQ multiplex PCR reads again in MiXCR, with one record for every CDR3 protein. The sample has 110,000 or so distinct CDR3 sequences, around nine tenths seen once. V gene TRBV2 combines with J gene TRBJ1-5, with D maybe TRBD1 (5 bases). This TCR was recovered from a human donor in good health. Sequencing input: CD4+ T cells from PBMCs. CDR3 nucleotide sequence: TGTGCCAGCATGTGGCAGGGTGGCCAGCCCCAGCATTTT. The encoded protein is CASMWQGGQPQHF.